The clone carrying this T cell receptor beta chain appeared a single time. Germline assignment: CDR1 SGHDT and CDR2 YYEEEE. The CDR3 spans 15 residues. After removal of 4 bases from V and 7 bases from J, the junction contained 5 bases not matched to a gene. This entry is derived from a study of cytomegalovirus exposure and HLA in healthy donors. PCR used 60 Vbeta primers and 13 Jbeta primers. TCRdb's copy holds only in-frame clones and misses some; the assay was immunoSEQ multiplex PCR. This table has about 150,000 clones, approximately 80% appearing once. The TCR originated in a man between 18 and 29 years old in good health and CMV-seronegative. This chain connects TRBV5-6 to TRBJ2-3, with 14 bases matching TRBD2. Sample: PBMCs. The CDR3 coding sequence is TGTGCCAGCAGCAGGACTAGCGGGGGGTTAAATACGCAGTATTTT. It encodes CASSRTSGGLNTQYF.